This entry features one TCR beta chain sequence. Its antigen is still unknown. This entry is derived from a study of T cell responses to AZD1222 COVID-19 vaccine. Overall study: Second-dose schedules of about 4 or about 12 weeks were combined. The study, taken as a whole, reports: Variant regions that are unmutated are reportedly the target of nearly half of spike-specific TCRs. Receipt of two AZD1222 doses was followed by a rise in Spike-specific TCR breadth and depth. Sampling that yielded the repertoires occurred only after the peak T cell response.

The germline V gene has CDR1 LGHDT and CDR2 YNNKEL (reference sequence). CDR3 length: 13 residues. J was trimmed by 5 bases and V by 6 bases; bases with no gene match: 6. The data were produced by immunoSEQ multiplex PCR, yet TCRdb's version contains in-frame clones alone and is incomplete. The sample contains 150,000 or so clones, 85% to 90% of which appear only once. Sequenced here: peripheral blood, sampled on day 0 of AZD1222 vaccination. The TCR comes from an adult in good health. The chain joins TRBV3-1 (or the pseudogene TRBV3-2) to TRBJ2-7, with TRBD2 matching over 8 bases. The CDR3 DNA reads as TGTGCCAGCAGAAGCGGGGGACTCCACGAGCAGTACTTC. Protein sequence: CASRSGGLHEQYF.